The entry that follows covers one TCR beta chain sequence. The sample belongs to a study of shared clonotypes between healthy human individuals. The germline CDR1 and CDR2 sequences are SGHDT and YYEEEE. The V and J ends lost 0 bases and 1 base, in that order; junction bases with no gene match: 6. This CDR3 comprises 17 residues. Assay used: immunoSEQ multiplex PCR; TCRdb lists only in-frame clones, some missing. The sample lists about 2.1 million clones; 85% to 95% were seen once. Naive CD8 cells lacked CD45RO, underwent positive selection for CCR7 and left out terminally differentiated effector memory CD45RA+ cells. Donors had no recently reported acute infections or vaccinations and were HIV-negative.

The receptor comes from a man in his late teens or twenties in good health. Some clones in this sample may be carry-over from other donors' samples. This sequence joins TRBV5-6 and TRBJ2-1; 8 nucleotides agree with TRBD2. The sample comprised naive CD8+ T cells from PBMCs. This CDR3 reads CASSLVWAGGSYNEQFF. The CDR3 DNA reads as TGTGCCAGCAGCTTGGTTTGGGCGGGAGGATCCTACAATGAGCAGTTCTTC.